These T cell receptor beta chains were read from a single sample in a study of blood T cells in healthy people across ages. Each CDR3 protein is one row after TCRdb ran MiXCR on the 5' RACE reads. The sample lists more than 1 million distinct CDR3 sequences; roughly 45% were seen once. The sequenced sample consisted of blood. The receptors derive from a woman aged 55-69 years in good health. Both conserved end residues are part of each CDR3. The D gene is left open where the match is weak. Clone size is shown for a subset of rows, as once, few, many or a class of expanded clone.

clone size	V gene	J gene	D gene	CDR3 DNA	CDR3 protein
NA	TRBV7-2	TRBJ2-5	NA	TGTGCCAGCAGCTACGGCAGGGGCTACCAAGAGACCCAGTACTTC	CASSYGRGYQETQYF
few	TRBV29-1	TRBJ2-2	TRBD1	TGCAGCGTGAACAGGGGGGCCGGGGAGCTGTTTTTT	CSVNRGAGELFF
NA	TRBV5-1	TRBJ2-7	NA	TGCGCCAGCAGCTTGACCAGAGACGCATTCTACGAGCAGTACTTC	CASSLTRDAFYEQYF
few	TRBV6-6	TRBJ1-4	TRBD1	TGTGCCAGCAGTTACTCAGGCAGGGGGGGTGAAAAACTGTTTTTT	CASSYSGRGGEKLFF
NA	TRBV6-1	TRBJ2-6	NA	TGTGCCAGCAGTGAATCGATGCCTGGGGCCAACGTCCTGACTTTC	CASSESMPGANVLTF
NA	TRBV12-3/TRBV12-4	TRBJ1-5	NA	TGTGCCAGCAGTTGGGACCCTCTAGATCAGCCCCAGCATTTT	CASSWDPLDQPQHF
many	TRBV10-3	TRBJ1-5	NA	TGTGCCATCAGTGATTCCGGGAATCAGCCCCAGCATTTT	CAISDSGNQPQHF
many	TRBV20-1	TRBJ2-1	TRBD2	TGCAGTGCTAGGGGAATCCTAGCGGGAGGCGACAATGAGCAGTTCTTC	CSARGILAGGDNEQFF
few	TRBV5-1	TRBJ2-3	TRBD2	TGCGCCAGCAGCTTGATAGCGGGACTATCCACAGATACGCAGTATTTT	CASSLIAGLSTDTQYF
many	TRBV12-3/TRBV12-4	TRBJ2-7	NA	TGTGCCAGCAGTTTGGAGGGAATCTACTACGAGCAGTACTTC	CASSLEGIYYEQYF
few	TRBV7-2	TRBJ1-5	NA	TGTGCCAGCAGCATCCCAGGGAATCAGCCCCAGCATTTT	CASSIPGNQPQHF
NA	TRBV6-1	TRBJ2-1	TRBD1	TGTGCCAACAGTCGAACCGGGACAGGGGGCCAAGTCCAGTTCTTC	CANSRTGTGGQVQFF
few	TRBV6-6	TRBJ1-5	NA	TGTGCCAGCAGCAAGTCGGACAATCAGCCCCAGCATTTT	CASSKSDNQPQHF
NA	TRBV29-1	TRBJ1-2	NA	TGCAGCGTTGAAAGGGACAACTATGGCTACACCTTC	CSVERDNYGYTF
few	TRBV7-9	TRBJ2-7	TRBD2	TGTGCCAGCAGTTACCAAACAGGGACTAGCGGATCCAAGTCCTACGAGCAGTACTTC	CASSYQTGTSGSKSYEQYF
many	TRBV27	TRBJ2-2	NA	TGTGCCAGCAGTTTATCGGGACTGAAGAACACCGGGGAGCTGTTTTTT	CASSLSGLKNTGELFF
NA	TRBV7-9	TRBJ2-1	NA	TGTGCCAGCAGCTCTCAGGGGCCTAACCTAGAGACCCAGTTCTTC	CASSSQGPNLETQFF
NA	TRBV5-1	TRBJ2-5	NA	TGCGCCAGCAGCTCGACGGCCCAAGAGACCCAGTACTTC	CASSSTAQETQYF
many	TRBV29-1	TRBJ2-7	TRBD2	TGCAGCGTTGTGCGGGAGGGTTACGAGCAGTACTTC	CSVVREGYEQYF
few	TRBV5-1	TRBJ2-7	TRBD2	TGCGCCAGCAGCGGGGGACTAGCGGGATCAGACGAGCAGTACTTC	CASSGGLAGSDEQYF
NA	TRBV5-1	TRBJ2-5	NA	TGCGCCGGCAGCTTGGCCATGGGGGTCGAGACCCAGTACTTC	CAGSLAMGVETQYF
NA	TRBV7-9	TRBJ1-2	NA	TGTGCCAGCAGCCCCTCAGGCCGGTGGGGCTACACCTTC	CASSPSGRWGYTF
few	TRBV24-1	TRBJ2-5	TRBD2	TGTGCCACCAGTTACCGGGGACTAGGCTCCCAAGAGACCCAGTACTTC	CATSYRGLGSQETQYF
once	TRBV7-9	TRBJ2-1	TRBD2	TGTGCCAGCAGCTTAGCCGGAGCGGGAGCGCCGGGGGATGAGCAGTTCTTC	CASSLAGAGAPGDEQFF
NA	TRBV5-4	TRBJ2-7	NA	TGTGCCAGCAGCCCTCTTCAGGGTATCTCCTACGAGCAGTACTTC	CASSPLQGISYEQYF
NA	TRBV6-2/TRBV6-3	TRBJ2-7	NA	TGTGCCAGCAGTGAATTCCGGACTCGATACGAGCAGTACTTC	CASSEFRTRYEQYF
NA	TRBV2	TRBJ2-1	TRBD1	TGTGCCAGCAGATCCGGGACAGGGCTTGAGCAGTTCTTC	CASRSGTGLEQFF
NA	TRBV6-5	TRBJ2-6	TRBD1	TGTGCCAGCAGTTACTCCGGGACAGGGGTCTCTGGGGCCAACGTCCTGACTTTC	CASSYSGTGVSGANVLTF
many	TRBV29-1	TRBJ2-3	TRBD2	TGCAGCGCTCTAGCGGGAGCGACGGGAAATACGCAGTATTTT	CSALAGATGNTQYF
NA	TRBV4-1	TRBJ1-5	NA	TGCGCCAGCAGCCGCGGGGATACTCAAGTTCAGCCCCAGCATTTT	CASSRGDTQVQPQHF
few	TRBV21-1	TRBJ2-3	NA	TGTGCCAGCAGCAAATTCCCACGCTTGGGGGTCGCAGATACGCAGTATTTT	CASSKFPRLGVADTQYF
NA	TRBV5-1	TRBJ2-5	TRBD2	TGCGCCAGTAAACTACCGGGACTAGAAGAGACCCAGTACTTC	CASKLPGLEETQYF
NA	TRBV6-1	TRBJ2-7	NA	TGTGCCAGCCAACGAAGAGGGGTCCCCTACGAGCAGTACTTC	CASQRRGVPYEQYF
once	TRBV5-1	TRBJ2-6	NA	TGCGCCAGCAGCTTTGTAGGCTCTGGGGCCAACGTCCTGACTTTC	CASSFVGSGANVLTF
NA	TRBV13	TRBJ2-1	NA	TGTGCCAGCAGCTTAGCCTTACTAGGTGCTAAGCAGTTCTTC	CASSLALLGAKQFF
NA	TRBV12-3/TRBV12-4	TRBJ2-7	TRBD1	TGTGCCAGCAGCCCCGGGACAGGGACCTACAATGAGCAGTACTTC	CASSPGTGTYNEQYF
NA	TRBV30	TRBJ1-2	NA	TGTGCCTGGAGCGACAGTTTTAACTATGGCTACACCTTC	CAWSDSFNYGYTF
few	TRBV15	TRBJ2-3	NA	TGTGCCACCAGCAGAGATCAGGGTAGCGAGACAGATACGCAGTATTTT	CATSRDQGSETDTQYF
NA	TRBV24-1	TRBJ2-1	NA	TGTGCCACCAGTGACCGTAGCGGAAGTACCTACAATGAGCAGTTCTTC	CATSDRSGSTYNEQFF
few	TRBV20-1	TRBJ2-1	TRBD1	TGCAGTGCTAGCTGGGACAGGGGCTTCAATGAGCAGTTCTTC	CSASWDRGFNEQFF
few	TRBV28	TRBJ2-7	NA	TGTGCCAGCAGACTATCGGAGGGGGGGTTTTCATACGAGCAGTACTTC	CASRLSEGGFSYEQYF
few	TRBV27	TRBJ2-7	NA	TGTGCCAGCAGTTACGGCGGGATGGAGTACTTC	CASSYGGMEYF